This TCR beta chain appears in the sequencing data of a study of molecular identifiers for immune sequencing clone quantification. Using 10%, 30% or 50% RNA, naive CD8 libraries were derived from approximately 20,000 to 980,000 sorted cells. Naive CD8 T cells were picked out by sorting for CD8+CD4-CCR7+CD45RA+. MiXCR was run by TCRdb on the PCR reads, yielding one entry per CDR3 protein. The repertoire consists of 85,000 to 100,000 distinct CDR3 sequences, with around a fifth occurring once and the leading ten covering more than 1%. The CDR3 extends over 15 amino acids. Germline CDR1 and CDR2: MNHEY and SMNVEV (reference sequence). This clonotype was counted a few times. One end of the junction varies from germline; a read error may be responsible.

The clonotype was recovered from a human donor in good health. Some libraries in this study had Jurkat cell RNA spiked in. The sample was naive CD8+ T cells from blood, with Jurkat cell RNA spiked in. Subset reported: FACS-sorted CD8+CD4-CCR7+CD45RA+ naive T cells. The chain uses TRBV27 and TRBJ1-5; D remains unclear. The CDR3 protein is CTSSLGGDYYQPQHF. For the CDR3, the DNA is TGTACCAGCAGTCTAGGCGGAGACTACTATCAGCCCCAGCATTTT.